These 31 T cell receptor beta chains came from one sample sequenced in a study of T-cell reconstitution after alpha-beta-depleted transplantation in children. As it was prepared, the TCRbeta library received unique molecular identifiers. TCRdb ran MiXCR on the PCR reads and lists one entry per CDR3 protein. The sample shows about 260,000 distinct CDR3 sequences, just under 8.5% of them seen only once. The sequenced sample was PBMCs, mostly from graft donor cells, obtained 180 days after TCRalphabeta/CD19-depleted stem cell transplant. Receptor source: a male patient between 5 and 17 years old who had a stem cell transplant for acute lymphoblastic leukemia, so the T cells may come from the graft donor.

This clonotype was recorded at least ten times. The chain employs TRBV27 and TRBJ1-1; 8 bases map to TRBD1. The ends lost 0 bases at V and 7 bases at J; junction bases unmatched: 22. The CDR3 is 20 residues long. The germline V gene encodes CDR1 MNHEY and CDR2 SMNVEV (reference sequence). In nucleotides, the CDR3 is TGTGCCAGCAGTTTATCGTCCCAACTCTACCCCCGGACAGGGAGTTTTGAAGCTTTCTTT. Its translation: CASSLSSQLYPRTGSFEAFF.

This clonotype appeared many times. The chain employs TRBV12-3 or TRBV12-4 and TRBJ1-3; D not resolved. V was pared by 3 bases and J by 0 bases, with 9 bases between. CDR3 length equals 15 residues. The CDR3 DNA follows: TGTGCCAGCAGTTTCCCCCCGAACTCTGGAAACACCATATATTTT. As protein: CASSFPPNSGNTIYF.

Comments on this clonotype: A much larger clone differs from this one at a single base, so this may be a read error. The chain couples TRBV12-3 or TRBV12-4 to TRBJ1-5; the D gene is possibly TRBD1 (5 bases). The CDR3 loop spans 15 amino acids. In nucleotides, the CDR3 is TGTGCCAGCAGTTTACGGGGCGGCCAGAATCAGCCCCAGAATTTT. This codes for CASSLRGGQNQPQNF.

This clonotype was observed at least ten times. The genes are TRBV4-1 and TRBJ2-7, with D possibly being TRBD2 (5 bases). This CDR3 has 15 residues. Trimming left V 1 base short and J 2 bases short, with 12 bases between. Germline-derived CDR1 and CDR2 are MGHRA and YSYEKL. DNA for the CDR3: TGCGCCAGCAGCCAAGGGGCGGGTCTCACCTACGAGCAGTACTTC. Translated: CASSQGAGLTYEQYF.

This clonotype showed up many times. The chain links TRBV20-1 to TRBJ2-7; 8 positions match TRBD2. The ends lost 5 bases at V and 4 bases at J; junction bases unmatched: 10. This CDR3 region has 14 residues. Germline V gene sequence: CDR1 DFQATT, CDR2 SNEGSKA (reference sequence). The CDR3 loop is CSARGLEHWYEQYF. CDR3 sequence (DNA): TGCAGTGCTCGGGGACTAGAACACTGGTACGAGCAGTACTTC.

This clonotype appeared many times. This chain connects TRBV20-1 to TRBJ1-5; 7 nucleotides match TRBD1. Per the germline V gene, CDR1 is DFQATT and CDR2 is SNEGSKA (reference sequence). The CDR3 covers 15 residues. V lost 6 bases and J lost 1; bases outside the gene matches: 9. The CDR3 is CSATRQGGSNQPQHF. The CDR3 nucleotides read TGCAGTGCGACGAGACAGGGTGGAAGCAATCAGCCCCAGCATTTT.

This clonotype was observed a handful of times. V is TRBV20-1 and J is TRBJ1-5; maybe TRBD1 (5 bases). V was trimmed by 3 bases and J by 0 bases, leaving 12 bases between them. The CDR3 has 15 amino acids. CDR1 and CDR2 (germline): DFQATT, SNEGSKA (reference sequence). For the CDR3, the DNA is TGCAGTGCTAGCCTCGGGACGGTTAGCAATCAGCCCCAGCATTTT. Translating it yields CSASLGTVSNQPQHF.

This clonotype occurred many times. This CDR3 reads CASSTGQSIYGYTF. The DNA for the CDR3 is TGTGCCAGCAGCACTGGACAGTCGATCTATGGCTACACCTTC. The chain carries TRBV9 and TRBJ1-2, with D perhaps matching TRBD1 (6 bases). In germline, CDR1 is SGDLS, CDR2 YYNGEE. This CDR3 is 14 amino acids long. The V end lost 4 bases, the J end lost 4 bases, and 14 bases lay between the germline ends.

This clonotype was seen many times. Here the CDR3 DNA reads TGTGCCAGCAGTCCGATACCAGGGACGGCCTCCACAGATACGCAGTATTTT. This sequence encodes CASSPIPGTASTDTQYF. V and J are TRBV6-2 or TRBV6-3 and TRBJ2-3; perhaps D is TRBD1 or TRBD2 (5 bases each). Deletions cut 5 bases from V and 2 bases from J, with 20 bases between. This CDR3 contains 17 residues. Germline CDR1 and CDR2: MNHEY and SVGEGT.

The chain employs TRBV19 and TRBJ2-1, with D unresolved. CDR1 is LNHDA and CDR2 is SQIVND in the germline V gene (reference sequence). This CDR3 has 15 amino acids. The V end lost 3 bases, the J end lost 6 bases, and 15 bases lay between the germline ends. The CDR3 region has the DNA TGTGCCAGTAGTATGGTCCCATCCTCTGCCAATGAGCAGTTCTTC. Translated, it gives CASSMVPSSANEQFF.

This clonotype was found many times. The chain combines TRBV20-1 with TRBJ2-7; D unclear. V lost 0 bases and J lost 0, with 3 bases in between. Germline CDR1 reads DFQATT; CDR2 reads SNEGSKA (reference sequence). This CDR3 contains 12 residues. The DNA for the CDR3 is TGCAGTGCTAGAGAAGACTCCTACGAGCAGTACTTC. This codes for CSAREDSYEQYF.

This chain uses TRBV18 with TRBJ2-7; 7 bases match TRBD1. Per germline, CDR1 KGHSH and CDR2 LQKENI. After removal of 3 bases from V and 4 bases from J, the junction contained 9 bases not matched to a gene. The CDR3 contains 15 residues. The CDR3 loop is CASSPQDRAVYEQYF. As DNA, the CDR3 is TGTGCCAGCTCACCGCAAGACAGGGCAGTATACGAGCAGTACTTC.

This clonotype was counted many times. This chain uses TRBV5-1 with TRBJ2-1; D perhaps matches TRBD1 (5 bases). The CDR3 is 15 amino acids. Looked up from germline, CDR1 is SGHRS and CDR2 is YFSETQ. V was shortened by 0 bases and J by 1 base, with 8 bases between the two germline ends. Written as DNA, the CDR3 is TGCGCCAGCAGCTTGGGTGACAGTTCCTACAATGAGCAGTTCTTC. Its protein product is CASSLGDSSYNEQFF.

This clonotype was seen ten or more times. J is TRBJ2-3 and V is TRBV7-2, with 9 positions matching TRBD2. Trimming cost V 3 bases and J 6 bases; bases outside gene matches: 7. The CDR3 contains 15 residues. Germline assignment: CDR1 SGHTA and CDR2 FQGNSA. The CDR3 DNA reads TGTGCCAGCAGCTTCTCGGGACTAGCCCCGGATACGCAGTATTTT. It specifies CASSFSGLAPDTQYF.

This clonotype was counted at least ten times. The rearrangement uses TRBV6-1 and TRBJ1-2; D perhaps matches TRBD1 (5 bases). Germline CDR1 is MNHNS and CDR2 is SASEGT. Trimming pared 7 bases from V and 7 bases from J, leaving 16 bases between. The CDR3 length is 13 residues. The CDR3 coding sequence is TGTGCCAGCACCCACCCTCCGGGGCCTGGCTACACCTTC. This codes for CASTHPPGPGYTF.

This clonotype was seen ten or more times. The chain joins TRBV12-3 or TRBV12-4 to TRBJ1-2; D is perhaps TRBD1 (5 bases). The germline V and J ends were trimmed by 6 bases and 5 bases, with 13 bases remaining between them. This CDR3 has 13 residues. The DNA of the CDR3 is TGTGCCAGCAGATTACAGGACTTATATGGCTACACCTTC. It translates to CASRLQDLYGYTF.

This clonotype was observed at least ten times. Here the CDR3 reads CASSLVVPTSGGANAYEQYF. CDR3 DNA sequence: TGTGCCAGCAGCTTAGTCGTTCCGACTAGCGGGGGGGCTAATGCCTACGAGCAGTACTTC. The chain carries TRBV7-8 and TRBJ2-7, with TRBD2 identical over 14 bases. Trimming at V came to 1 base and at J to 2 bases, leaving 13 bases not matched to a gene. This CDR3 contains 20 residues. The germline V gene encodes CDR1 SGHVS and CDR2 FQNEAQ.

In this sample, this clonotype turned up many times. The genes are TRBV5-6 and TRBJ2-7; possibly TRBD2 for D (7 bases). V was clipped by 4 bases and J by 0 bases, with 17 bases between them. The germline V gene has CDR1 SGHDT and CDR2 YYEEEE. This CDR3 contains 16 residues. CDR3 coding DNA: TGTGCCAGCAGCCTGGGGGCGGGGGACCACTCCTACGAGCAGTACTTC. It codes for CASSLGAGDHSYEQYF.

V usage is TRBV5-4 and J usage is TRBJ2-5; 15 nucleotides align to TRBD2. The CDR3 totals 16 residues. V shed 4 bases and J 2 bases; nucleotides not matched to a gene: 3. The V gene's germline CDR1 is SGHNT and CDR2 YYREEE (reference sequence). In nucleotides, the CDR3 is TGTGCCAGCAGCCAGGGACTAGCGGGAGGTCAAGAGACCCAGTACTTC. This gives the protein CASSQGLAGGQETQYF.

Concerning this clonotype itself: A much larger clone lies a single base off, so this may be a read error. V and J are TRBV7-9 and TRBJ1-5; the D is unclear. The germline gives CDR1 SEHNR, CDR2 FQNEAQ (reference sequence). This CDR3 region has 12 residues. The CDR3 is CASSFSQRPRHF. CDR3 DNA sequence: TGTGCCAGCAGCTTTTCCCAGCGGCCCCGGCATTTT.

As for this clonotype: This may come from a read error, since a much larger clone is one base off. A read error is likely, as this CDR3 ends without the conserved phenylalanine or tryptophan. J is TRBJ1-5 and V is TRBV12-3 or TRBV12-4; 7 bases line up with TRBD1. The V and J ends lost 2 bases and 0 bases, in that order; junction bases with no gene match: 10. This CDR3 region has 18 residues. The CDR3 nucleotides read TGTGCCAGCAGTTTAAGGTCAGGGGGTGGATATAGCAATCAGCCCCAGCATTTA. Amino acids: CASSLRSGGGYSNQPQHL.

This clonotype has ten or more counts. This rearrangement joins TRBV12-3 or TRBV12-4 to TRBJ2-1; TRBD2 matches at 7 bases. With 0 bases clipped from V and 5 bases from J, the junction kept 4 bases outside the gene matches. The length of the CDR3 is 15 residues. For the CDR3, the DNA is TGTGCCAGCAGTTTAGCGGGAGGGCCGAACAATGAGCAGTTCTTC. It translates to CASSLAGGPNNEQFF.

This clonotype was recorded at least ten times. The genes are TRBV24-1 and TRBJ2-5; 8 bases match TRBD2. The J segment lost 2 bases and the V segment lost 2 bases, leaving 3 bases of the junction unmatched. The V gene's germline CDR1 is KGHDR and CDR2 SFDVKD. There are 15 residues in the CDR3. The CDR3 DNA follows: TGTGCCACCAGTGATTCCGGGACTAGTCAAGAGACCCAGTACTTC. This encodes CATSDSGTSQETQYF.

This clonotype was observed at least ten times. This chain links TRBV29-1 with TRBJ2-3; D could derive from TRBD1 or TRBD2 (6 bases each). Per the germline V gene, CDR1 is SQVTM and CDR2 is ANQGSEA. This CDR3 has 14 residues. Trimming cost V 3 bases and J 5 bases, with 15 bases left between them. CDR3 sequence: CSVERRGPGDTQYF. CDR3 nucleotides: TGCAGCGTTGAGAGACGGGGGCCGGGAGATACGCAGTATTTT.

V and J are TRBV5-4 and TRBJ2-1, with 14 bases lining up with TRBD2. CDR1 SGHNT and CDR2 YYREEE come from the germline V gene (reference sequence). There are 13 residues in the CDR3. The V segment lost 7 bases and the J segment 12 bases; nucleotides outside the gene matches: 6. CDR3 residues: CASAGLAGVPQFF. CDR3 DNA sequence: TGTGCCAGCGCGGGACTAGCGGGAGTCCCGCAGTTCTTC.

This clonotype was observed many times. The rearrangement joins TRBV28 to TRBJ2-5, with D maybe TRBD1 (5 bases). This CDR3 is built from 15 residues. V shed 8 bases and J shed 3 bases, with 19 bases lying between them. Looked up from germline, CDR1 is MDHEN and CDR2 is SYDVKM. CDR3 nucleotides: TGTGCCAGCTTCGAGGCCGCCTCAGGGAAAGAGACCCAGTACTTC. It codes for CASFEAASGKETQYF.

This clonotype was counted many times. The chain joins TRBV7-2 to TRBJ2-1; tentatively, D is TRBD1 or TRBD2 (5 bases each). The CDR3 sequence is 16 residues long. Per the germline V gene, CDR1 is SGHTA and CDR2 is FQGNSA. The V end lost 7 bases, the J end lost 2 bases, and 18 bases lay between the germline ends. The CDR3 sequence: CASIGTDGPPYNEQFF. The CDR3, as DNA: TGTGCCAGCATTGGGACCGACGGGCCGCCCTACAATGAGCAGTTCTTC.

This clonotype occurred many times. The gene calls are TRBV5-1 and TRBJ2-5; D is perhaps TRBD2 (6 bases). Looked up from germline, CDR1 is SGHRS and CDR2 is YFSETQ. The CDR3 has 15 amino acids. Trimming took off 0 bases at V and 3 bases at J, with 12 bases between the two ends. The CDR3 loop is CASSLALWGEETQYF. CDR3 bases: TGCGCCAGCAGCTTGGCTCTTTGGGGGGAAGAGACCCAGTACTTC. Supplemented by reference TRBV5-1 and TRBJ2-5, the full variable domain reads KAGVTQTPRYLIKTRGQQVTLSCSPISGHRSVSWYQQTPGQGLQFLFEYFSETQRNKGNFPGRFSGRQFSNSRSEMNVSTLELGDSALYLCASSLALWGEETQYFGPGTRLLVL.

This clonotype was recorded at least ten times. The CDR3 region is CSARDRGLAGGSSYNEQFF. The CDR3 DNA sequence: TGCAGTGCTAGAGATCGGGGACTAGCGGGGGGGAGCTCCTACAATGAGCAGTTCTTC. This chain joins TRBV20-1 and TRBJ2-1; 16 bases fit TRBD2. Germline CDR1 reads DFQATT; CDR2 reads SNEGSKA (reference sequence). This CDR3 spans 19 amino acids. With V trimmed by 0 bases and J by 0 bases, 5 bases remained unmatched.

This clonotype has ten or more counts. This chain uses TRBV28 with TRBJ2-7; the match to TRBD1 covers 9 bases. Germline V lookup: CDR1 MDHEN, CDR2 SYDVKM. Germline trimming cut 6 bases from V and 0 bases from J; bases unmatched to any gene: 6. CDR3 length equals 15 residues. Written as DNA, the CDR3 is TGTGCCAGCAGCCCACAGGGGGCTCCCTCCTACGAGCAGTACTTC. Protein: CASSPQGAPSYEQYF. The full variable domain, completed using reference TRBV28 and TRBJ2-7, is DVKVTQSSRYLVKRTGEKVFLECVQDMDHENMFWYRQDPGLGLRLIYFSYDVKMKEKGDIPEGYSVSREKKERFSLILESASTNQTSMYLCASSPQGAPSYEQYFGPGTRLTVT.

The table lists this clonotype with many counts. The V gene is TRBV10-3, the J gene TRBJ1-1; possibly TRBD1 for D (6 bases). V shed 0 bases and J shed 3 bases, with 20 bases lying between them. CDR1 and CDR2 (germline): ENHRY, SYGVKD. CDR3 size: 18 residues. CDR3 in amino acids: CAISESRGRGSQYTEAFF. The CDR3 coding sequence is TGTGCCATCAGTGAGTCACGAGGCAGGGGAAGTCAGTACACTGAAGCTTTCTTT.